This TCR beta chain was documented in a study of T cells expressing NK-cell markers. Study-wide context: The study drew TCR beta repertoires from sorted CD3+CD56+NKG2C+, CD3+CD56+NKG2C- and CD3+CD56-NKG2C+ T cells. HCMV seropositivity marked most of the eight sequenced donors; one was seronegative.

5'RACE template switching with UMIs generated TCR beta cDNA. TCRdb re-analyzed the 5' RACE reads; it lists each CDR3 protein once, without DNA. The sample yields 500,000 to 600,000 distinct CDR3 sequences, of which the top ten take up under 4.5%. The germline V gene encodes CDR1 MNHEY and CDR2 SVGAGI. The CDR3 runs to 14 residues. This TCR derives from a man aged 18-30 years in good health. Specimen: blood T cells: a sorted CD56 or NKG2C T cell subset, CD4+ or CD8+ T cells, or bulk PBMC T cells (not recorded which). The rearrangement links TRBV6-5 to TRBJ1-5. CDR3 protein: CASSSFQNNQPQHF.